Listed below are T cell receptor beta chains from one sample, sequenced in a study of T cell clonotyping in hematopoietic cell transplantation. Sequenced by immunoSEQ multiplex PCR; TCRdb stores in-frame clones only, minus some. The table lists about 80,000 clones, approximately 95% of them singletons, with under 2% in the top ten. The sample here was peripheral blood mononuclear cells, taken before stem cell transplant. These receptors were collected from a woman in her forties or fifties with acute myeloid leukemia. Some clones in this sample may be carry-over from other donors' samples. CDR3s include the opening cysteine and the closing phenylalanine or tryptophan. Each record gives: D gene, clone size, V gene, J gene, CDR3 DNA, CDR3 protein. The D gene is left open where the match is weak. Rows give clone size only sometimes, using once, few, many, or a class for an expanded clone.

>NA|few|TRBV11-2|TRBJ1-1
TGTGCCAGCAGCTTATTCCTGGGGAACACTGAAGCTTTCTTT
CASSLFLGNTEAFF
>NA|NA|TRBV28|TRBJ2-4
TGTGCCAGCAGAGGGCAGGGAGTGAACATTCAGTACTTC
CASRGQGVNIQYF
>NA|NA|TRBV10-3|TRBJ1-2
TGTGCCATCACCTTGGACATGTCCTATGGCTACACCTTC
CAITLDMSYGYTF
>NA|NA|TRBV5-8|TRBJ2-7
TGTGCCAGCAGGGGGGGGACAGTCTCCTACGAGCAGTACTTC
CASRGGTVSYEQYF
>NA|NA|TRBV7-8|TRBJ1-1
TGTGCCAGCAGCTTAGAAGCATTTGGCACTGAAGCTTTCTTT
CASSLEAFGTEAFF
>NA|NA|TRBV5-1|TRBJ2-7
TGCGCCAGCAGCGATGAGCCGGCGCTCTACGAGCAGTACTTC
CASSDEPALYEQYF
>NA|NA|TRBV30|TRBJ1-4
TGTGCCTGGAGTGTACGACAGAAACTGTTTTTT
CAWSVRQKLFF
>TRBD1|NA|TRBV5-4|TRBJ1-4
TGTGCCAGCAGCAAGGGACAGCCAGTTGCAACTAATGAAAAACTGTTTTTT
CASSKGQPVATNEKLFF
>NA|once|TRBV11-3|TRBJ2-1
TGTGCCAGCAGCGGAGCGGGCGGGGAGCAGTTCTTC
CASSGAGGEQFF
>NA|once|TRBV30|TRBJ2-7
TGTGCCTGGGGGGGCCGGGGCCCCTACGAGCAGTACTTC
CAWGGRGPYEQYF
>NA|NA|TRBV29-1|TRBJ2-7
TGCAGCGTTGAGGGAGGGGGCTACGAGCAGTACTTC
CSVEGGGYEQYF
>TRBD1|NA|TRBV5-1|TRBJ1-1
TGCGCCAGCAGCGGGGGGACAGGGGACTCTGAAGCTTTCTTT
CASSGGTGDSEAFF
>NA|NA|TRBV30|TRBJ1-1
TGTGCCTGGACCGGTGAAATGAACACTGAAGCTTTCTTT
CAWTGEMNTEAFF
>TRBD1|NA|TRBV7-2|TRBJ1-5
TGTGCCAGCAGCTTAGGGGGGACAGGGAATCAGCCCCAGCATTTT
CASSLGGTGNQPQHF
>NA|NA|TRBV7-2|TRBJ1-1
TGTGCCAGCAGACAGGGTCTGAACACTGAAGCTTTCTTT
CASRQGLNTEAFF
>NA|few|TRBV5-1|TRBJ1-6
TGCGCCAGCAGCTTGGCTATGGGGGCCGATAATTCACCCCTCCACTTT
CASSLAMGADNSPLHF
>NA|once|TRBV6-5|TRBJ1-2
TGTGCCAGCATAGGGCCCGTTAACTATGGCTACACCTTC
CASIGPVNYGYTF
>NA|NA|TRBV19|TRBJ1-5
TGTGCCAGTAGACCGGCATTCCAGAATCAGCCCCAGCATTTT
CASRPAFQNQPQHF
>NA|NA|TRBV28|TRBJ2-7
TGTGCCAGCAGACCGAGCGGCACCTACGAGCAGTACTTC
CASRPSGTYEQYF
>NA|NA|TRBV27|TRBJ1-2
TGTGCCAGCAGCCTGTGGGGGGCTGGATCTCTAAACTATGGCTACACCTTC
CASSLWGAGSLNYGYTF
>NA|NA|TRBV11-3|TRBJ2-3
TGTGCCAGCAGCCCCGCTAGAGGTCGGGGGACAGATACGCAGTATTTT
CASSPARGRGTDTQYF
>NA|NA|TRBV10-2|TRBJ1-5
TGCGCCAGCAGTGGGCAGAACAATCAGCCCCAGCATTTT
CASSGQNNQPQHF
>NA|NA|TRBV6-6|TRBJ2-5
TGTGCCAGCAGTTCGCTCGATTCGGGACCAAATCATAGCCAGTACTTC
CASSSLDSGPNHSQYF
>NA|NA|TRBV19|TRBJ2-1
TGTGCCAGTAGTATACCGGTCTACAATGAGCAGTTCTTC
CASSIPVYNEQFF
>NA|NA|TRBV6-5|TRBJ2-2
TGTGCCAGCAGAGGAGTGTACACCGGGGAGCTGTTTTTT
CASRGVYTGELFF
>TRBD2|NA|TRBV30|TRBJ2-3
TGTGCCTGGAGTAGCGGGAGAATGGCAGATACGCAGTATTTT
CAWSSGRMADTQYF
>TRBD1|NA|TRBV19|TRBJ1-2
TGTGCCAGTAGTATAACAGGGGATTATATAAACTATGGCTACACCTTC
CASSITGDYINYGYTF
>TRBD1|NA|TRBV23-1|TRBJ1-2
TGCGCCAGTGGGACAGGGATTAACTATGGCTACACCTTC
CASGTGINYGYTF
>TRBD1|NA|TRBV5-8|TRBJ1-2
TGTGCCAGCAGCGTCTCGGGACAGAACTATGGCTACACCTTC
CASSVSGQNYGYTF
>TRBD1|NA|TRBV29-1|TRBJ2-5
TGCAGCGTTAGTTCAGGGGGCCAAGAGACCCAGTACTTC
CSVSSGGQETQYF
>NA|once|TRBV11-2|TRBJ1-1
TGTGCCAGCAGCTGGAACAAACCAAGGGAGGGAGAAGCTTTCTTT
CASSWNKPREGEAFF
>NA|once|TRBV2|TRBJ1-1
TGTGCCAGCAGTGAAGAAGACTCTAACACTGAAGCTTTCTTT
CASSEEDSNTEAFF
>TRBD1|NA|TRBV19|TRBJ2-2
TGTGCCAGTAGTTTCGACAGGGGGCGTTGGAACACCGGGGAGCTGTTTTTT
CASSFDRGRWNTGELFF
>NA|once|TRBV19|TRBJ2-5
TGTGCCAGTAGCCAGCACCTACAGGGAGAGACCCAGTACTTC
CASSQHLQGETQYF
>NA|NA|TRBV4-1|TRBJ1-4
TGCGCCAGCAGCCAAGATCGCAAAAAACTGTTTTTT
CASSQDRKKLFF
>TRBD2|NA|TRBV2|TRBJ2-3
TGTGCCACCCGACTAGCGCGACCCACAGATACGCAGTATTTT
CATRLARPTDTQYF
>NA|once|TRBV11-2|TRBJ1-3
TGTGCCAGCAGCTTAGTTAGGGGGTCTGGAAACACCATATATTTT
CASSLVRGSGNTIYF
>NA|NA|TRBV4-1|TRBJ2-4
TGCGCCAGCAGCCAAGGGCCGGAGCCCATTCAGTACTTC
CASSQGPEPIQYF
>TRBD1|NA|TRBV29-1|TRBJ1-2
TGCAGCGTTGAAGCTCAGCACGTAGGACAGGGGAGCTATGGCTACACCTTC
CSVEAQHVGQGSYGYTF
>NA|NA|TRBV25-1|TRBJ2-3
TGTGCCAGCAGTGGGGACAGCACAGATACGCAGTATTTT
CASSGDSTDTQYF
>NA|NA|TRBV28|TRBJ1-2
TGTGCCAGCAGTCCCGTGAGGCCTAACTATGGCTACACCTTC
CASSPVRPNYGYTF
>NA|few|TRBV5-1|TRBJ1-2
TGCGCCAGCAGCCAAGCCTTCTATGGCTACACCTTC
CASSQAFYGYTF
>NA|NA|TRBV19|TRBJ1-4
TGTGCCAGTAGTATAGTCCGGAGAGGCGAACTGTTTTTT
CASSIVRRGELFF
>NA|NA|TRBV29-1|TRBJ1-1
TGCAGCGTTGTTCGGCAGGCGAACACTGAAGCTTTCTTT
CSVVRQANTEAFF
>NA|NA|TRBV20-1|TRBJ2-2
TGCAGTGCCTTTACCGGGGAGCTGTTTTTT
CSAFTGELFF
>NA|NA|TRBV28|TRBJ1-2
TGTGCCAGCAGACCCCCCGGGGGTGGTAACTATGGCTACACCTTC
CASRPPGGGNYGYTF
>NA|NA|TRBV6-5|TRBJ1-1
TGTGCCAGCAGTTACTTTCGGGAAAACACTGAAGCTTTCTTT
CASSYFRENTEAFF
>NA|few|TRBV6-1|TRBJ1-2
TGTGCCAGCAGTGAGTTCCAGGGGACCTCGGATATGAGCTACACCTTC
CASSEFQGTSDMSYTF
>NA|NA|TRBV29-1|TRBJ1-2
TGCAGCGCCCAGGGTGCCCATGGCTACACCTTC
CSAQGAHGYTF
>NA|NA|TRBV15|TRBJ1-1
TGTGCCACCAGCAGAGCGTTTGTCACTGAAGCTTTCTTT
CATSRAFVTEAFF
>NA|NA|TRBV6-1|TRBJ1-1
TGTGCCAGCAGTGATCTGGCCTCCATGAACACTGAAGCTTTCTTT
CASSDLASMNTEAFF
>NA|NA|TRBV9|TRBJ2-1
TGTGCCAGCAGCGTAGTTCAGGACAATGAGCAGTTCTTC
CASSVVQDNEQFF
>TRBD1|NA|TRBV6-1|TRBJ1-2
TGTGCCAGTCGACCGGGACAGGGGGCAGACTATGGCTACACCTTC
CASRPGQGADYGYTF
>NA|NA|TRBV7-2|TRBJ2-2
TGTGCCAGCAGCTCCTATTCCGGGGAGCTGTTTTTT
CASSSYSGELFF
>NA|NA|TRBV19|TRBJ2-1
TGTGCCAGTCTCGGGCGAGGCAATGAGCAGTTCTTC
CASLGRGNEQFF